Presented here are 18 T cell receptor beta chains from one specimen sequenced in a study of T cell repertoires in cytomegalovirus infection (dated by TCRdb to the late 2010s). The treatment or condition label on this specimen signifies: in vitro stimulation with specific CMV peptide epitopes to enrich CMV-specific T cells. TCRdb shows the sequencer as Illumina HiSeq 1500. Starting from the raw public reads, TCRdb applied fastp trimming at Q25, assembled clones with MiXCR and retained in-frame beta chains. Rows with one shared CDR3 protein collapse into an entry with the most common genes and DNA. In all, the sample holds about 830,000 distinct CDR3 sequences, and about 30% of those were seen once. Of the sample, roughly an eighth is held by the ten largest clones. No antigen is known for these receptors. Source: cultured CD8+ T cells from PBMCs, taken from culture after CMV antigen stimulation. These receptors all come from a human donor in good health (CMV status not recorded). Some clones in this sample may be carry-over from other donors' samples.

V and J are TRBV6-1 and TRBJ1-2; tentatively, D is TRBD1 (6 bases). The CDR3 has 18 amino acids. V was clipped by 0 bases and J by 5 bases, with 22 bases between them. CDR1 and CDR2 from the germline V gene are MNHNS and SASEGT. The CDR3 DNA reads as TGTGCCAGCAGTGAAGCGAGGGAGACAGGAGACTTATTTTATGGCTACACCTTC. It translates to CASSEARETGDLFYGYTF.

The chain uses TRBV27 and TRBJ2-2; 8 nucleotides align to TRBD2. The CDR3 spans 13 residues. The germline gives CDR1 MNHEY, CDR2 SMNVEV (reference sequence). The V segment lost 7 bases and the J segment 4 bases; nucleotides outside the gene matches: 2. The CDR3 sequence: CASKSGGTGELFF. The CDR3 DNA is TGTGCCAGCAAGAGCGGGGGCACCGGGGAGCTGTTTTTT.

The J gene is TRBJ1-2, the V gene TRBV12-3 or TRBV12-4; weak D call: TRBD1 (5 bases). The V end was cut by 2 bases, the J end by 8 bases, with 15 bases between. The CDR3 is 14 residues long. The CDR3 sequence: CASSLRGGGGGYTF. CDR3 nucleotide sequence: TGTGCCAGCAGTTTACGTGGTGGGGGGGGGGGCTACACCTTC.

This clonotype was seen only a few times. The gene calls are TRBV6-6 and TRBJ2-1; D not resolved. In germline, CDR1 is MNHNY, CDR2 SVGAGI (reference sequence). Between the trimmed V and J ends, which lost 5 bases and 0 bases, there was a span of 11 bases. The CDR3 runs 15 residues. The CDR3 DNA sequence: TGTGCCAGCAGTCCTCTAATGAGCTCCTACAATGAGCAGTTCTTC. It encodes CASSPLMSSYNEQFF.

This clonotype has just one count. This chain uses TRBV4-1 with TRBJ1-5; D is ambiguous. The germline V gene encodes CDR1 MGHRA and CDR2 YSYEKL. The CDR3 is 13 residues long. The V and J ends lost 1 base and 5 bases respectively, with 6 bases between them. The CDR3 region is CASSQGRYQPQHF. The CDR3 region has the DNA TGCGCCAGCAGCCAAGGCCGTTATCAGCCCCAGCATTTT.

This clonotype was counted a few times. The chain has TRBV20-1 and TRBJ2-3, with 9 bases that match TRBD2. The CDR3 totals 17 residues. Trimming removed 6 bases from V and 0 bases from J; junction bases left unmatched: 13. Germline CDR1 DFQATT, CDR2 SNEGSKA (reference sequence). The chain's CDR3 is CSAFAAGGRTSTDTQYF. CDR3 coding DNA: TGCAGTGCCTTCGCCGCGGGGGGGAGAACTAGCACAGATACGCAGTATTTT.

With regard to this clonotype: This CDR3 fails to terminate in the conserved phenylalanine or tryptophan, so it likely reflects a read error. This sequence joins TRBV27 and TRBJ1-1; maybe TRBD1 (6 bases). Deletions cut 6 bases from V and 5 bases from J, with 10 bases between. Germline CDR1 reads MNHEY; CDR2 reads SMNVEV (reference sequence). The CDR3 runs to 12 residues. The CDR3 is CASRQGRTEAFY. CDR3 DNA: TGTGCCAGCAGACAGGGTAGGACTGAAGCTTTCTAT.

This chain connects TRBV19 to TRBJ1-1; 7 nucleotides match TRBD1. The CDR3 extends over 14 amino acids. J lost 1 base, V lost 4 bases, and 3 bases had no gene match. The germline V gene encodes CDR1 LNHDA and CDR2 SQIVND (reference sequence). The CDR3 DNA follows: TGTGCCAGTAGTACCTACAGGGGGAACACTGAAGCTTTCTTT. It encodes CASSTYRGNTEAFF.

This clonotype has a count of ten or more. V and J are TRBV29-1 and TRBJ1-5, with a weak D call TRBD1 (5 bases). The CDR3 runs to 13 residues. Germline-derived CDR1 and CDR2 are SQVTM and ANQGSEA. V dropped 4 bases and J dropped 7 bases, with 14 bases sitting between them. CDR3 in amino acids: CSVAGALGQPQHF. CDR3 DNA: TGCAGCGTTGCTGGGGCACTCGGGCAGCCCCAGCATTTT.

This clonotype has more than one count but fewer than ten. The gene calls are TRBV7-8 and TRBJ2-1; 13 bases are shared with TRBD2. This CDR3 region has 17 residues. V was pared by 3 bases and J by 6 bases, with 8 bases of the junction left unmatched. Germline lookup yields CDR1 SGHVS and CDR2 FQNEAQ. The CDR3 sequence: CASSFPYGTSGVNEQFF. The CDR3 nucleotides read TGTGCCAGCAGCTTCCCCTACGGGACTAGCGGGGTCAATGAGCAGTTCTTC.

The rearrangement joins TRBV2 to TRBJ2-2; D is ambiguous. V was cut by 10 bases and J by 4 bases, with 10 bases left in between. There are 12 residues in the CDR3. The germline gives CDR1 SNHLY, CDR2 FYNNEI. The CDR3 coding sequence is TGTGCCACCGAGGACCGCACCGGGGAGCTGTTTTTT. Encoded protein: CATEDRTGELFF.

The chain has TRBV7-6 and TRBJ2-5, with 10 bases fitting TRBD1. With 8 bases clipped from V and 5 bases from J, the junction kept 11 bases outside the gene matches. The CDR3 has 15 amino acids. The germline V gene encodes CDR1 SGHVS and CDR2 FNYEAQ. CDR3 residues: CASYDETGGLETQYF. DNA of the CDR3: TGTGCCAGCTACGATGAGACAGGGGGCTTGGAGACCCAGTACTTC.

The DNA of the CDR3 is TGTGCCAGCAGGACAGGGTATGGCGAGCAGTACGTC. It is translated as CASRTGYGEQYV. The genes are TRBV27 and TRBJ2-7, with TRBD1 identical over 7 bases. V trimming: 6 bases; J trimming: 6 bases; junction bases outside the gene matches: 5. Germline lookup yields CDR1 MNHEY and CDR2 SMNVEV (reference sequence). The CDR3 loop spans 12 amino acids.

The chain combines TRBV7-4 with TRBJ2-3; TRBD1 matches 8 bases. Germline V gives CDR1 SGHVT, CDR2 SQSDAQ. The CDR3 has 12 amino acids. Written as DNA, the CDR3 is TGTGCGGTGGGCAGGGGGCATGATACGCAGTATTTT. Its protein product is CAVGRGHDTQYF.

This clonotype was seen a handful of times. V usage is TRBV6-6 and J usage is TRBJ2-5; D is ambiguous. Germline CDR1 and CDR2: MNHNY and SVGAGI (reference sequence). With 7 bases removed from V and 1 base from J, the gap between germline ends came to 10 bases. CDR3 size: 13 residues. The CDR3 sequence is CASIAKFQETQYF. The CDR3, as DNA: TGTGCCAGCATTGCGAAGTTCCAAGAGACCCAGTACTTC.

This chain joins TRBV19 and TRBJ2-6; no clear D. The CDR3 loop spans 14 amino acids. Between the trimmed V and J ends, which lost 6 bases and 0 bases, there was a span of 6 bases. Germline V gene lookup returns CDR1 LNHDA and CDR2 SQIVND (reference sequence). CDR3 bases: TGTGCCAGTAGATGGAACTCTGGGGCCAACGTCCTGACTTTC. Amino acid sequence: CASRWNSGANVLTF.

The V call is TRBV19, the J call TRBJ2-1; possible D gene TRBD2, 5 bases. Per the germline V gene, CDR1 is LNHDA and CDR2 is SQIVND (reference sequence). Deletions cut 4 bases from V and 2 bases from J, with 9 bases between. This CDR3 spans 14 amino acids. The CDR3 loop reads CASSSVGAYNEQFF. CDR3 nucleotide sequence: TGTGCCAGTAGTAGTGTCGGGGCCTACAATGAGCAGTTCTTC.

This clonotype was picked up a small number of times. This chain connects TRBV27 to TRBJ2-6, with TRBD1 as a possible D gene (5 bases). Per germline, CDR1 MNHEY and CDR2 SMNVEV (reference sequence). This CDR3 region has 18 residues. V lost 6 bases to trimming and J lost 4 bases, with 22 bases between them. The CDR3, as DNA: TGTGCCAGCAGCCAAAGGGGTAGGAGCTCCAGGGGGGCCAACGTCCTGACTTTC. Its protein product is CASSQRGRSSRGANVLTF.